Below are 8 T cell receptor beta chains sequenced from a single sample in a study of cytomegalovirus exposure and HLA in healthy donors. PCR amplification relied on 60 Vbeta primers (plus 13 Jbeta primers). Sequenced by immunoSEQ multiplex PCR; TCRdb stores in-frame clones only, minus some. The data show roughly 67,000 clones, roughly 73% seen once. The sequenced sample was PBMCs. The receptors come from a man aged 40-49 years in good health and CMV-seronegative.

The V gene is TRBV6-1, the J gene TRBJ2-3, with D possibly being TRBD1 (6 bases). The CDR3 loop spans 13 amino acids. V lost 6 bases to trimming and J lost 1 base, with 8 bases between them. Germline V CDR1 and CDR2: MNHNS, SASEGT. Written as DNA, the CDR3 is TGTGCCAGCAGGCGACAGGGCACAGATACGCAGTATTTT. Translating gives CASRRQGTDTQYF.

The chain is built from TRBV11-3 and TRBJ2-7; the D gene is possibly TRBD1 (5 bases). V was pared by 5 bases and J by 3 bases, with 11 bases between. The CDR3 is 13 residues long. Germline-derived CDR1 and CDR2 are SGHNT and YENEEA. The CDR3 DNA reads TGTGCCAGCAGCGCTCCCGACAGCTACGAGCAGTACTTC. This codes for CASSAPDSYEQYF.

This clone has a single count. V gene TRBV5-1 combines with J gene TRBJ1-2, with D uncertain. CDR1 and CDR2 from the germline V gene are SGHRS and YFSETQ. CDR3 size: 14 residues. Trimming shortened V by 1 base and J by 0 bases, and 7 bases separated the two germline ends. The CDR3 loop is CASSLPSPNYGYTF. CDR3 in DNA: TGCGCCAGCAGCTTGCCCAGTCCTAACTATGGCTACACCTTC.

The chain couples TRBV19 to TRBJ2-1, with 7 bases that match TRBD1. Germline lookup yields CDR1 LNHDA and CDR2 SQIVND (reference sequence). The CDR3 has 12 amino acids. Unmatched junction bases numbered 7, after V lost 10 bases and J lost 7 bases. The CDR3 nucleotides are TGTGCCACCCAGACAGGGTTGAATGAGCAGTTCTTC. It yields the protein CATQTGLNEQFF.

The chain joins TRBV5-1 to TRBJ2-1; 8 bases align to TRBD2. The CDR3 is made up of 16 amino acids. With V trimmed by 5 bases and J by 6 bases, 13 bases remained unmatched. Germline lookup yields CDR1 SGHRS and CDR2 YFSETQ. The CDR3 sequence is CASRPPGTRGVNEQFF. The CDR3, as DNA: TGCGCCAGCAGGCCCCCCGGGACTAGGGGGGTCAATGAGCAGTTCTTC.

In its sample, this clone was seen a few times. The chain employs TRBV10-2 and TRBJ2-6; D is perhaps TRBD2 (7 bases). Germline loops: CDR1 WSHSY, CDR2 SAAADI. This CDR3 is built from 16 residues. Trimming left V 2 bases short and J 0 bases short, with 8 bases between. The CDR3 spells CASSERGASGANVLTF. CDR3 DNA sequence: TGCGCCAGCAGTGAGCGGGGGGCCTCTGGGGCCAACGTCCTGACTTTC.

This chain uses TRBV5-1 with TRBJ1-2, with D perhaps TRBD1 (6 bases). V lost 5 bases and J 6 bases, leaving 23 bases between the germline ends. Per the germline V gene, CDR1 is SGHRS and CDR2 is YFSETQ. This CDR3 has 16 amino acids. The CDR3 reads CASSPKSGEDFDGYTF. Written as DNA, the CDR3 is TGCGCCAGCAGTCCAAAGTCAGGGGAAGACTTCGATGGCTACACCTTC.

This chain connects TRBV7-2 to TRBJ2-7; 12 nucleotides agree with TRBD2. Germline V gene lookup returns CDR1 SGHTA and CDR2 FQGNSA. The CDR3 is 17 amino acids. V lost 5 bases and J lost 0; bases outside the gene matches: 8. CDR3 sequence (DNA): TGTGCCAGCAGCGCTCAGGGACTAGCGGGCTTCTCCTACGAGCAGTACTTC. Translating it yields CASSAQGLAGFSYEQYF.